Listed below are T cell receptor beta chains from one sample, sequenced in a study of cytomegalovirus exposure and HLA in healthy donors. TCRdb's table, derived via immunoSEQ multiplex PCR, lists solely in-frame clones and lacks some. The sample carries roughly 200,000 clones, around 83% recorded once. Sequencing was carried out using PBMCs. The receptors originated from a man between 50 and 59 years old in good health and CMV-seronegative. CDR3s include the opening cysteine and the closing phenylalanine or tryptophan. A D gene is named only where the DNA matches it firmly. Rows give clone size only sometimes, using once, few, many, or a class for an expanded clone.

d_call: TRBD2
v_call: TRBV10-3
clone_size: NA
j_call: TRBJ2-7
cdr3_aa: CAIRTSGSVEQYF
cdr3_nt: TGTGCCATCAGGACTAGCGGGAGCGTCGAGCAGTACTTC

d_call: TRBD1
v_call: TRBV10-3
clone_size: NA
j_call: TRBJ2-1
cdr3_aa: CAISDPGTALGGQFF
cdr3_nt: TGTGCCATCAGTGACCCCGGGACAGCCCTTGGTGGGCAGTTCTTC

d_call: TRBD1
v_call: TRBV7-2
clone_size: NA
j_call: TRBJ2-7
cdr3_aa: CASSLGQGEYEQYF
cdr3_nt: TGTGCCAGCAGCCTCGGACAGGGGGAGTACGAGCAGTACTTC

d_call: TRBD1
v_call: TRBV7-2
clone_size: NA
j_call: TRBJ1-2
cdr3_aa: CASSFLQGEGPYGYTF
cdr3_nt: TGTGCCAGCAGCTTTCTACAGGGGGAGGGGCCCTATGGCTACACCTTC

d_call: NA
v_call: TRBV29-1
clone_size: NA
j_call: TRBJ1-5
cdr3_aa: CSVGTVNQPQHF
cdr3_nt: TGCAGCGTTGGGACAGTCAATCAGCCCCAGCATTTT

d_call: NA
v_call: TRBV15
clone_size: once
j_call: TRBJ2-7
cdr3_aa: CATSRGGSSYEQYF
cdr3_nt: TGTGCCACCAGCAGAGGCGGATCCTCCTACGAGCAGTACTTC

d_call: TRBD1
v_call: TRBV2
clone_size: NA
j_call: TRBJ2-7
cdr3_aa: CASNPPAGQGSYEQYF
cdr3_nt: TGTGCCAGTAACCCTCCCGCGGGACAGGGATCCTACGAGCAGTACTTC

d_call: NA
v_call: TRBV28
clone_size: NA
j_call: TRBJ2-7
cdr3_aa: CASSSPGVRGSYEQYF
cdr3_nt: TGTGCCAGCAGTTCCCCGGGAGTCCGAGGCTCCTACGAGCAGTACTTC

d_call: NA
v_call: TRBV16
clone_size: NA
j_call: TRBJ1-2
cdr3_aa: CASSQGRVNYGYTF
cdr3_nt: TGTGCCAGCAGCCAAGGTCGGGTTAACTATGGCTACACCTTC

d_call: NA
v_call: TRBV5-1
clone_size: NA
j_call: TRBJ2-2
cdr3_aa: CASSLSSANTGELFF
cdr3_nt: TGCGCCAGCAGCTTGTCTAGCGCGAACACCGGGGAGCTGTTTTTT

d_call: TRBD2
v_call: TRBV7-8
clone_size: NA
j_call: TRBJ2-3
cdr3_aa: CASSLQGSGTGDTQYF
cdr3_nt: TGTGCCAGCAGCTTGCAGGGTAGCGGGACGGGAGATACGCAGTATTTT

d_call: NA
v_call: TRBV18
clone_size: NA
j_call: TRBJ1-1
cdr3_aa: CASSPNEQGNTEAFF
cdr3_nt: TGTGCCAGCTCACCGAACGAACAGGGGAACACTGAAGCTTTCTTT

d_call: TRBD1
v_call: TRBV5-1
clone_size: NA
j_call: TRBJ1-2
cdr3_aa: CASSLGQGSYGYTF
cdr3_nt: TGCGCCAGCAGCTTGGGACAGGGGAGCTATGGCTACACCTTC

d_call: NA
v_call: TRBV5-6
clone_size: NA
j_call: TRBJ1-1
cdr3_aa: CASSFPNTRHGNTEAFF
cdr3_nt: TGTGCCAGCAGCTTCCCCAACACCCGACACGGGAACACTGAAGCTTTCTTT

d_call: NA
v_call: TRBV6-6
clone_size: few
j_call: TRBJ1-3
cdr3_aa: CASSYSEDSSGNTIYF
cdr3_nt: TGTGCCAGCAGTTATTCGGAGGACAGCTCTGGAAACACCATATATTTT

d_call: TRBD1
v_call: TRBV18
clone_size: NA
j_call: TRBJ1-2
cdr3_aa: CASSTGGRSGYTF
cdr3_nt: TGTGCCAGCTCGACAGGGGGCAGGTCTGGCTACACCTTC

d_call: NA
v_call: TRBV7-2
clone_size: NA
j_call: TRBJ1-4
cdr3_aa: CASSLERLEKLFF
cdr3_nt: TGTGCCAGCAGCTTAGAACGACTTGAAAAACTGTTTTTT

d_call: NA
v_call: TRBV19
clone_size: NA
j_call: TRBJ1-5
cdr3_aa: CASSLAGPNQPQHF
cdr3_nt: TGTGCCAGTAGTTTGGCAGGGCCGAATCAGCCCCAGCATTTT

d_call: TRBD2
v_call: TRBV7-3
clone_size: once
j_call: TRBJ2-1
cdr3_aa: CASSPQALAGGGNEQFF
cdr3_nt: TGTGCCAGCAGCCCACAGGCCCTAGCGGGAGGCGGGAATGAGCAGTTCTTC

d_call: TRBD1
v_call: TRBV5-4
clone_size: few
j_call: TRBJ2-1
cdr3_aa: CASSGNRDSTNEQFF
cdr3_nt: TGTGCCAGCAGCGGGAACCGGGACAGTACTAATGAGCAGTTCTTC

d_call: TRBD1
v_call: TRBV7-2
clone_size: NA
j_call: TRBJ1-4
cdr3_aa: CASNRGGEKLFF
cdr3_nt: TGTGCCAGCAACAGGGGCGGTGAAAAACTGTTTTTT

d_call: TRBD2
v_call: TRBV11-3
clone_size: NA
j_call: TRBJ2-5
cdr3_aa: CASSFWTSGRSCQETQYF
cdr3_nt: TGTGCCAGCAGCTTTTGGACTAGCGGGAGGAGTTGCCAAGAGACCCAGTACTTC

d_call: NA
v_call: TRBV5-1
clone_size: NA
j_call: TRBJ2-3
cdr3_aa: CASSLDPGADTQYF
cdr3_nt: TGCGCCAGCAGCCTAGACCCAGGGGCTGATACGCAGTATTTT

d_call: TRBD2
v_call: TRBV11-1
clone_size: NA
j_call: TRBJ2-2
cdr3_aa: CASSLEAGVIGELFF
cdr3_nt: TGTGCCAGCAGCTTAGAAGCGGGAGTGATCGGGGAGCTGTTTTTT

d_call: TRBD1
v_call: TRBV18
clone_size: NA
j_call: TRBJ1-4
cdr3_aa: CASSPGTGTNEKLFF
cdr3_nt: TGTGCCAGCTCACCAGGGACAGGAACTAATGAAAAACTGTTTTTT

d_call: TRBD1
v_call: TRBV2
clone_size: NA
j_call: TRBJ2-2
cdr3_aa: CASSELGQGIGELFF
cdr3_nt: TGTGCCAGCAGTGAGCTGGGACAGGGTATCGGGGAGCTGTTTTTT

d_call: NA
v_call: TRBV6-5
clone_size: NA
j_call: TRBJ1-2
cdr3_aa: CASSDTPNGYTF
cdr3_nt: TGTGCCAGCAGTGACACGCCGAATGGCTACACCTTC

d_call: NA
v_call: TRBV27
clone_size: NA
j_call: TRBJ2-3
cdr3_aa: CASSFSGGWGTDTQYF
cdr3_nt: TGTGCCAGCAGTTTCTCGGGCGGGTGGGGCACAGATACGCAGTATTTT

d_call: NA
v_call: TRBV15
clone_size: NA
j_call: TRBJ2-1
cdr3_aa: CATSRERLGEQFF
cdr3_nt: TGTGCCACCAGCAGAGAGAGGTTGGGTGAGCAGTTCTTC